The T cell receptor (beta chain) described here comes from a study of T cell clusters in autoimmune cytopenias. Overall study results and limits: Clustering suggested that physiological T cell clusters were missing in primary autoimmune cytopenia patients.

A word on this clonotype: Its antigen is currently unknown.

TRB rearrangements were amplified by touch-down multiplex PCR with mixed TRB-A/B primers. TCRdb re-called the multiplex PCR reads, yielding one record per CDR3 amino acid sequence without DNA. This table lists about 1,600 distinct CDR3 sequences. The CDR3 runs 13 residues. Germline CDR1 and CDR2: MNHEY and SMNVEV (reference sequence). Each sample's input was roughly 250 ng genomic DNA, roughly 38,000 genome equivalents. This TCR came from a human donor with an autoimmune cytopenia, with autoimmune hepatitis or in good health (not recorded which). J is TRBJ1-2 and V is TRBV27; the TRBD1 assignment by TCRdb is unverifiable without DNA. Sample: peripheral blood. The CDR3 sequence: CASSRQGINGYTF.